This T cell receptor (beta chain) was retrieved from a study of blood T cell repertoires in COVID-19. At the level of the study: Spain, Italy and the United States supplied samples that represented acute and convalescent COVID-19. T cells, B-cell-depleted T cells, or PBMCs supplied cDNA or gDNA.

CDR3 size: 12 residues. CDR1 is SGHTA, CDR2 FQGNSA, per germline. V lost 4 bases, J lost 8 bases, and 9 bases lay in between. Original data processing: From reference gene primer amplification, estimates of nucleated cell counts were derived. Produced via immunoSEQ multiplex PCR; TCRdb's table is partial and in-frame only. That table furnishes V, J and clone size, whereas the DNA furnished D and trimming. The table records around 130,000 clones, 84% of them present only once. The genes are TRBV7-2 and TRBJ1-5; weak D call: TRBD1 (5 bases). The sample taken for sequencing was peripheral blood. The source of this sequence is a woman older than 75 with acute or convalescent COVID-19. CDR3 DNA sequence: TGTGCCAGCAGCTCGGACACGAAGCCCCAGCATTTT. Protein: CASSSDTKPQHF.